The rows below give T cell receptor beta chains drawn from one sample of a study of T cell responses to AZD1222 COVID-19 vaccine. Here immunoSEQ multiplex PCR was the method, and the copy in TCRdb shows in-frame clones only, minus some. The sample holds 110,000 or so clones, 88% seen once. The sequencing here drew on peripheral blood, taken 28 days after the second AZD1222 dose. The source of these receptors is an adult who received the AZD1222 COVID-19 vaccine. CDR3s include the opening cysteine and the closing phenylalanine or tryptophan. D genes are given only for firm matches. Clone size, where shown, is once, few, many, or a class for clones that have expanded.

J,D,V,size,DNA,CDR3
TRBJ2-7,TRBD1,TRBV4-3,.,TGCGCCAGCAGCCAAGTTACGGGACAGGGCTACGAGCAGTACTTC,CASSQVTGQGYEQYF
TRBJ2-1,.,TRBV7-2,once,TGTGCCAGCAGCTTAGTCCCAGGGAGCAATGAGCAGTTCTTC,CASSLVPGSNEQFF
TRBJ1-2,.,TRBV6-5,.,TGTGCCACCACTCTCGGGCAGGGTCGCTATGGCTACACCTTC,CATTLGQGRYGYTF
TRBJ1-2,.,TRBV10-3,few,TGTGCCATCAGTGAGGAGGGTAACTATGGCTACACCTTC,CAISEEGNYGYTF
TRBJ1-1,.,TRBV20-1,once,TGCAGTGCTGGGTGGCTTGAAGCTTTCTTT,CSAGWLEAFF
TRBJ1-5,TRBD1,TRBV5-1,.,TGCGCCAGCAGCTTGGAAGGGACAGGGGGCGGTCAGCCCCAGCATTTT,CASSLEGTGGGQPQHF
TRBJ2-3,.,TRBV3-1/TRBV3-2,.,TGTGCCAGCAGCCAACTGACCGGTACCGGCGATACGCAGTATTTT,CASSQLTGTGDTQYF
TRBJ2-5,.,TRBV5-5,.,TGTGCCAGCAGCTTGTATCAGCAAGAGACCCAGTACTTC,CASSLYQQETQYF
TRBJ2-3,.,TRBV9,.,TGTGCCAGCAGCGTACAGACTAGTCCCCTAGATACGCAGTATTTT,CASSVQTSPLDTQYF
TRBJ2-1,.,TRBV3-1/TRBV3-2,.,TGTGCCAGCAGCTCCACGCGAAATGAGCAGTTCTTC,CASSSTRNEQFF
TRBJ1-2,.,TRBV13,once,TGTGCCAGCAGCTCAGACTGGGATGGCTACACCTTC,CASSSDWDGYTF
TRBJ2-5,.,TRBV6-5,.,TGTGCCAGCACCGAGGGCGCAGGATACGAGACCCAGTACTTC,CASTEGAGYETQYF
TRBJ1-2,.,TRBV2,.,TGTGCCAGCAGTGACGACTATGGTCACACCTTC,CASSDDYGHTF
TRBJ1-2,.,TRBV9,.,TGTGCCAGCAGTGATACAGGGAGAGACTATGGCTACACCTTC,CASSDTGRDYGYTF
TRBJ2-7,TRBD1,TRBV6-5,.,TGTGCCAGCAGCGGACAGGCCTACGAGCAGTACTTC,CASSGQAYEQYF
TRBJ2-2,.,TRBV24-1,.,TGTGCCACCAGTGTGGACGGCAGGATGAACACCGGGGAGCTGTTTTTT,CATSVDGRMNTGELFF
TRBJ1-3,.,TRBV13,.,TGTGCCAGCAGCCTAGCGGGCCCTGGAAACACCATATATTTT,CASSLAGPGNTIYF
TRBJ1-5,TRBD1,TRBV7-2,.,TGTGCCAGCAGCTCCCGACAGGGCGATCAGCCCCAGCATTTT,CASSSRQGDQPQHF
TRBJ1-1,.,TRBV9,.,TGTGCCAGCAGCGTAGTCCCCGACTCCGGGGGTGAAGCTTTCTTT,CASSVVPDSGGEAFF
TRBJ2-7,TRBD1,TRBV6-5,.,TGTGCCAGCAGTCGACAGGGTTCCTACGAGCAGTACTTC,CASSRQGSYEQYF
TRBJ1-2,.,TRBV15,.,TGTGCCACCAGCAGAGATGGGCAGGGGTTGGCTGGCTACACCTTC,CATSRDGQGLAGYTF
TRBJ2-7,TRBD1,TRBV23-1,.,TGCGCCAGCAGTCCGGGACAGGGCTCCTACGAGCAGTACTTC,CASSPGQGSYEQYF
TRBJ1-4,TRBD1,TRBV6-5,.,TGTGCCAGCAGTTGGGCAGGGGGGTCAACTAATGAAAAACTGTTTTTT,CASSWAGGSTNEKLFF
TRBJ2-2,TRBD1,TRBV6-5,.,TGTGCCAGCAGTAAGGGACAGCAACACGGGGAGCTGTTTTTT,CASSKGQQHGELFF
TRBJ1-1,.,TRBV5-1,.,TGCGCCAGCAGCTCCCTCGGACCTTCTAACACTGAAGCTTTCTTT,CASSSLGPSNTEAFF
TRBJ2-7,.,TRBV2,.,TGTGCCAGCAGTGTAAGTCCCGCCCGGACCTACGAGCAGTACTTC,CASSVSPARTYEQYF
TRBJ2-3,.,TRBV6-5,few,TGTGCCAGCAGTTATTTAGAGGGGAGAGATACGCAGTATTTT,CASSYLEGRDTQYF
TRBJ2-7,TRBD2,TRBV27,.,TGTGCCAGCAGGGCGGGGGTCTACGAGCAGTACTTC,CASRAGVYEQYF
TRBJ2-7,.,TRBV6-1,.,TGTGCCAGCAGTGAGACCTACGAGCAGTACTTC,CASSETYEQYF
TRBJ1-2,TRBD1,TRBV4-1,once,TGCGCCAGCAGTCCTACCGGGACAGGGTCTAACTATGGCTACACCTTC,CASSPTGTGSNYGYTF
TRBJ2-5,TRBD1,TRBV4-2,.,TGTGCCAGCAGCCAAGGGTTTGGTACAGGGGGTGGAGAGACCCAGTACTTC,CASSQGFGTGGGETQYF
TRBJ1-1,.,TRBV6-5,.,TGTGCCAGCAGGAGGGACGCCGCGAACACTGAAGCTTTCTTT,CASRRDAANTEAFF
TRBJ2-5,TRBD1,TRBV5-6,.,TGTGCCAGCTTTAAGGCGACAGGGGAGTACGAGACCCAGTACTTC,CASFKATGEYETQYF
TRBJ1-1,TRBD1,TRBV6-5,few,TGTGCCACCACGGACAGGGGGCTTACTGAAGCTTTCTTT,CATTDRGLTEAFF
TRBJ1-4,TRBD1,TRBV2,.,TGTGCCAGCAGTAGGGACAGCCAAAATGAAAAACTGTTTTTT,CASSRDSQNEKLFF
TRBJ2-1,TRBD1,TRBV5-6,once,TGTGCCAGCAGCCGGGACAGGGAGCAGTTCTTC,CASSRDREQFF
TRBJ1-5,.,TRBV6-2/TRBV6-3,.,TGTGCCAGCAGTTTTACCCCACACCCCTCGAATCAGCCCCAGCATTTT,CASSFTPHPSNQPQHF
TRBJ2-1,.,TRBV29-1,.,TGCAGCTATATAGGGTACAATGAGCAGTTCTTC,CSYIGYNEQFF
TRBJ2-5,TRBD1,TRBV7-2,.,TGTGCCAGCAGCTTGCAGGGGGCAGGAAAGACCCAGTACTTC,CASSLQGAGKTQYF
TRBJ1-2,.,TRBV27,few,TGTGCCAGCACGCAAGGTCCAAACTATGGCTACACCTTC,CASTQGPNYGYTF
TRBJ2-2,TRBD1,TRBV28,.,TGTGCCAGCAGATTCGGGACAGGGGAAACCGGGGAGCTGTTTTTT,CASRFGTGETGELFF
TRBJ2-3,TRBD2,TRBV27,once,TGTGCCAGCGGTCCCCTAGCGGGGGGGCCAGATACGCAGTATTTT,CASGPLAGGPDTQYF
TRBJ2-5,.,TRBV15,.,TGTGCCACCAAGAGCGGAAATCAAGAGACCCAGTACTTC,CATKSGNQETQYF
TRBJ1-1,.,TRBV29-1,.,TGCAGCGTTGACAGTCGGATGAACACTGAAGCTTTCTTT,CSVDSRMNTEAFF
TRBJ1-1,.,TRBV29-1,.,TGCAGCGTTGAAAAGTCGGCGAACACTGAAGCTTTCTTT,CSVEKSANTEAFF
TRBJ2-5,.,TRBV19,.,TGTGCCAGTAGGTCTGCTAGCTCGCGGGAGACCCAGTACTTC,CASRSASSRETQYF
TRBJ2-1,.,TRBV10-3,few,TGTGCCATCAGTGAGCCACCGGGACTCCGCAATGAGCAGTTCTTC,CAISEPPGLRNEQFF
TRBJ1-4,.,TRBV6-5,.,TGTGCCAGCAGTTATCAGGTTGGAGCTAATGAAAAACTGTTTTTT,CASSYQVGANEKLFF
TRBJ1-1,.,TRBV19,.,TGTGCCAGTAAGTCAGGCACCCAAGACACTGAAGCTTTCTTT,CASKSGTQDTEAFF
TRBJ1-6,.,TRBV5-1,.,TGCGCCAGCAGCTTAGGCCAGCACAATTCACCCCTCCACTTT,CASSLGQHNSPLHF
TRBJ1-3,.,TRBV3-1/TRBV3-2,.,TGTGCCAGCAGCCCCGGGACTGCAAGCTCTGGAAACACCATATATTTT,CASSPGTASSGNTIYF
TRBJ2-2,.,TRBV29-1,.,TGCAGCGCCCGGGGAGGGGGAACCGGGGAGCTGTTTTTT,CSARGGGTGELFF
TRBJ2-3,.,TRBV13,.,TGTGCCAGCAGCCCGGAGGGCACAGATACGCAGTATTTT,CASSPEGTDTQYF